This T cell receptor (beta chain) was sequenced in a study of CD8 T cells in Susac syndrome. General study findings and limits: The study's TCR sequencing and HLA analysis drew on a certain number of individuals. That number was acknowledged as relatively small.

Sequencing targeted TCR beta in T cells from blood (CD8+ and CD4+). Through negative isolation, CD4+ and CD8+ T cells were obtained, while TEMRA cells were enriched using FACS. About this clonotype itself: Its specificity is unknown.

RNA, at about 0.45 to 1 ug, was reverse transcribed with random hexamers. Multiplex immunoSEQ PCR targeted 54 Vbeta and 13 Jbeta TCR beta segments. TCRdb re-called the immunoSEQ multiplex PCR reads with MiXCR, one entry per CDR3 protein. The sample shows some 170,000 distinct CDR3 sequences, over 85% of them seen only once. Germline V gene sequence: CDR1 SNHLY, CDR2 FYNNEI. The trim removed 9 bases at V and 5 bases at J, leaving 10 bases unmatched. This CDR3 has 14 amino acids. This receptor was obtained from a human donor in good health. The chain is built from TRBV2 and TRBJ2-3, with 8 bases fitting TRBD2. The specimen sequenced was CD4+ T cells from PBMCs. The DNA of the CDR3 is TGTGCCAGTTGGGAAGCGGGAGTTTTAGATACGCAGTATTTT. Protein product: CASWEAGVLDTQYF.